These T cell receptor beta chains were read from a single sample in a study of T cell responses to AZD1222 COVID-19 vaccine. Clones were read by immunoSEQ multiplex PCR, and TCRdb kept only the in-frame ones, dropping some. This table has about 140,000 clones, 93% appearing once. The specimen comprised peripheral blood, sampled on day 0 of AZD1222 vaccination. The source of these receptors is an adult in good health. Each CDR3 is given with its conserved first and last residue. A D gene is named only where the DNA matches it firmly. The size entry is marked missing in some rows and otherwise reads once, few, many or a size class.

D gene,V gene,clone size,J gene,CDR3 protein,CDR3 DNA
NA,TRBV30,NA,TRBJ1-1,CAWTRRTSLTEAFF,TGTGCCTGGACCCGTAGAACTTCCCTCACTGAAGCTTTCTTT
TRBD2,TRBV9,NA,TRBJ2-3,CASSSGLASPDTQYF,TGTGCCAGCAGCAGCGGACTAGCAAGCCCGGATACGCAGTATTTT
NA,TRBV14,NA,TRBJ2-2,CASSQVSRIRTNTGELFF,TGTGCCAGCAGCCAAGTCTCCCGGATCCGTACGAACACCGGGGAGCTGTTTTTT
NA,TRBV20-1,NA,TRBJ1-6,CSASRSVNSPLHF,TGCAGTGCTAGTCGGAGTGTAAATTCACCCCTCCACTTT
NA,TRBV13,NA,TRBJ1-4,CASSLNQDEKLFF,TGTGCCAGCAGCTTAAATCAGGATGAAAAACTGTTTTTT
NA,TRBV5-1,NA,TRBJ1-4,CASSLAQGDEKLFF,TGCGCCAGCAGCTTGGCACAGGGAGATGAAAAACTGTTTTTT
TRBD1,TRBV27,NA,TRBJ2-5,CASSPGGAETQYF,TGTGCCAGCAGTCCAGGGGGCGCCGAGACCCAGTACTTC
TRBD1,TRBV5-6,NA,TRBJ1-2,CASSLASGGAGYTF,TGTGCCAGCAGCTTGGCCTCAGGGGGCGCGGGCTACACCTTC
TRBD1,TRBV30,once,TRBJ1-5,CAWSLGTDDQPQHF,TGTGCCTGGAGTCTCGGGACAGACGATCAGCCCCAGCATTTT
NA,TRBV6-5,NA,TRBJ1-2,CASRHRVTDGYTF,TGTGCCAGCAGGCACAGGGTTACCGATGGCTACACCTTC
NA,TRBV5-1,NA,TRBJ2-7,CASSLQGYEQYF,TGCGCCAGCAGCTTGCAGGGGTACGAGCAGTACTTC
TRBD1,TRBV25-1,NA,TRBJ1-1,CASRHRDRAFF,TGTGCCAGCAGACACAGGGACAGGGCTTTCTTT
NA,TRBV3-1/TRBV3-2,NA,TRBJ1-1,CASSRGGRLFF,TGTGCCAGCAGCCGAGGGGGGCGCCTTTTCTTT
TRBD1,TRBV5-6,NA,TRBJ1-2,CASSPIQGAHYGYTF,TGTGCCAGCAGCCCTATACAGGGGGCTCACTATGGCTACACCTTC
NA,TRBV3-1/TRBV3-2,NA,TRBJ2-7,CASSQDPDGYEQYF,TGTGCCAGCAGCCAAGATCCCGACGGGTACGAGCAGTACTTC
NA,TRBV6-1,once,TRBJ2-7,CASSEFGTRLGDEQYF,TGTGCCAGCAGTGAGTTTGGGACCCGCTTAGGCGACGAGCAGTACTTC
TRBD2,TRBV2,NA,TRBJ2-1,CASSGGTSGRVQFF,TGTGCCAGCAGTGGGGGGACTAGCGGGAGGGTACAGTTCTTC
NA,TRBV29-1,NA,TRBJ1-1,CSVGQGIPEAFF,TGCAGCGTTGGCCAGGGGATCCCTGAAGCTTTCTTT
TRBD1,TRBV11-2,NA,TRBJ1-2,CASSLDLTGSNYGYTF,TGTGCCAGCAGCTTAGATTTGACAGGGTCTAACTATGGCTACACCTTC
TRBD2,TRBV7-8,NA,TRBJ2-3,CASSFRRLAGRTDTQYF,TGTGCCAGCAGCTTTCGCCGACTAGCGGGACGCACAGATACGCAGTATTTT
NA,TRBV5-5,NA,TRBJ1-2,CASSATGPNYGYTF,TGTGCCAGCAGCGCGACAGGACCCAACTATGGCTACACCTTC
TRBD1,TRBV5-8,NA,TRBJ2-1,CASSLVIRTGGNEQFF,TGTGCCAGCAGCTTGGTGATTCGGACAGGGGGGAATGAGCAGTTCTTC
NA,TRBV2,NA,TRBJ1-6,CASSAVQSSYNSPLHF,TGTGCCAGCAGTGCAGTCCAGAGCTCCTATAATTCACCCCTCCACTTT
NA,TRBV21-1,NA,TRBJ1-2,CASSKAEIFDGQYGYTF,TGTGCCAGCAGCAAAGCGGAAATATTCGACGGCCAATATGGCTACACCTTC
TRBD1,TRBV28,NA,TRBJ1-6,CASTLTGTGDSPLHF,TGTGCCAGCACCCTGACCGGGACAGGGGATTCACCCCTCCACTTT
NA,TRBV7-7,NA,TRBJ2-5,CASSLSLSDPSGPGQVKETQYF,TGTGCCAGCAGCTTATCTCTTTCTGACCCATCAGGACCGGGACAAGTAAAGGAGACCCAGTACTTC
NA,TRBV15,NA,TRBJ2-7,CATSRGRTLSYEQYF,TGTGCCACCAGCAGAGGACGGACGCTCTCCTACGAGCAGTACTTC
NA,TRBV9,NA,TRBJ2-2,CASSSRPVTGSKPNTGELFF,TGTGCCAGCAGCTCCCGTCCAGTTACAGGGAGTAAACCGAACACCGGGGAGCTGTTTTTT
NA,TRBV7-8,NA,TRBJ2-1,CASSLGGDGYNEQFF,TGTGCCAGCAGCTTAGGGGGGGACGGTTACAATGAGCAGTTCTTC
NA,TRBV4-1,NA,TRBJ2-3,CASSQEPGTADTQYF,TGCGCCAGCAGCCAAGAACCGGGAACGGCAGATACGCAGTATTTT
TRBD1,TRBV5-4,NA,TRBJ2-3,CASSLGTGGSDTQYF,TGTGCCAGCAGCTTAGGGACAGGGGGATCAGATACGCAGTATTTT
TRBD1,TRBV5-1,NA,TRBJ1-1,CASSLAGTGNPEAFF,TGCGCCAGCAGCCTCGCCGGGACAGGTAACCCTGAAGCTTTCTTT
NA,TRBV4-1,NA,TRBJ2-7,CASSQTTLGGPSAYEQYF,TGCGCCAGCAGCCAAACCACCCTGGGGGGGCCCTCCGCCTACGAGCAGTACTTC
NA,TRBV7-9,NA,TRBJ1-1,CASSFSGTNTEAFF,TGTGCCAGCAGCTTCTCTGGGACGAACACTGAAGCTTTCTTT
TRBD2,TRBV20-1,NA,TRBJ2-1,CSASKRENEQFF,TGCAGTGCTAGTAAGCGGGAGAATGAGCAGTTCTTC
NA,TRBV29-1,NA,TRBJ1-4,CSVCRTDNEKLFF,TGCAGCGTTTGCCGGACTGATAATGAAAAACTGTTTTTT
NA,TRBV18,NA,TRBJ2-2,CASSVLTLNTGELFF,TGTGCCAGCTCGGTATTAACTTTGAACACCGGGGAGCTGTTTTTT
TRBD2,TRBV7-9,NA,TRBJ2-1,CASIPSPSGRAIEQFF,TGTGCCAGCATACCCTCTCCTAGCGGGAGGGCCATTGAGCAGTTCTTC
NA,TRBV6-5,NA,TRBJ1-1,CASSYEGTTEAFF,TGTGCCAGCAGTTACGAAGGGACCACTGAAGCTTTCTTT
NA,TRBV21-1,once,TRBJ1-1,CASSARQGGTEAFF,TGTGCCAGCAGCGCCCGACAGGGTGGGACTGAAGCTTTCTTT
TRBD2,TRBV5-4,NA,TRBJ2-1,CASSGRTSKNEQFF,TGTGCCAGCAGCGGGCGGACTAGCAAAAATGAGCAGTTCTTC
TRBD1,TRBV19,NA,TRBJ2-1,CASSAWTGRYNEQFF,TGTGCCAGTAGTGCCTGGACAGGGCGCTACAATGAGCAGTTCTTC
NA,TRBV28,NA,TRBJ2-2,CASRRGQNTGELFF,TGTGCCAGCAGGAGGGGCCAAAACACCGGGGAGCTGTTTTTT
NA,TRBV5-1,NA,TRBJ1-6,CASSSGPRNSPLHF,TGCGCCAGCAGCTCGGGCCCCCGTAATTCACCCCTCCACTTT
NA,TRBV14,NA,TRBJ2-7,CASSRKSREAIARAYF,TGTGCCAGCAGCCGAAAGTCTAGGGAGGCGATAGCTCGGGCCTACTTC
NA,TRBV19,NA,TRBJ2-7,CASSIARGYEQYF,TGTGCCAGTAGTATCGCACGGGGTTACGAGCAGTACTTC
NA,TRBV5-6,NA,TRBJ1-5,CASSFIGFNQPQHF,TGTGCCAGCAGCTTTATAGGGTTCAATCAGCCCCAGCATTTT
NA,TRBV6-5,NA,TRBJ1-2,CASSSSPTRHGYTF,TGTGCCAGCAGTTCCTCCCCCACAAGGCATGGCTACACCTTC
TRBD1,TRBV30,NA,TRBJ1-2,CAWGQGGIWGYTF,TGTGCCTGGGGACAGGGAGGGATTTGGGGCTACACCTTC
NA,TRBV12-3/TRBV12-4,NA,TRBJ1-5,CASTLSGVQPQHF,TGTGCCAGCACCCTATCAGGGGTTCAGCCCCAGCATTTT
NA,TRBV18,NA,TRBJ2-1,CASSPQDYGASYNEQFF,TGTGCCAGCTCACCACAGGATTACGGGGCATCCTACAATGAGCAGTTCTTC
TRBD2,TRBV3-1/TRBV3-2,NA,TRBJ2-7,CASSQGLAVTYEQYF,TGTGCCAGCAGCCAAGGACTAGCGGTAACCTACGAGCAGTACTTC
NA,TRBV19,NA,TRBJ1-2,CASSISGGSGYTF,TGTGCCAGTAGTATCTCTGGCGGGTCGGGCTACACCTTC
TRBD1,TRBV28,NA,TRBJ1-5,CASSSGTVDRYQPQHF,TGTGCCAGCAGTTCCGGGACAGTGGACCGGTATCAGCCCCAGCATTTT
TRBD1,TRBV5-4,NA,TRBJ2-1,CASSRQGASYNEQFF,TGTGCCAGCAGCCGACAGGGGGCGTCCTACAATGAGCAGTTCTTC